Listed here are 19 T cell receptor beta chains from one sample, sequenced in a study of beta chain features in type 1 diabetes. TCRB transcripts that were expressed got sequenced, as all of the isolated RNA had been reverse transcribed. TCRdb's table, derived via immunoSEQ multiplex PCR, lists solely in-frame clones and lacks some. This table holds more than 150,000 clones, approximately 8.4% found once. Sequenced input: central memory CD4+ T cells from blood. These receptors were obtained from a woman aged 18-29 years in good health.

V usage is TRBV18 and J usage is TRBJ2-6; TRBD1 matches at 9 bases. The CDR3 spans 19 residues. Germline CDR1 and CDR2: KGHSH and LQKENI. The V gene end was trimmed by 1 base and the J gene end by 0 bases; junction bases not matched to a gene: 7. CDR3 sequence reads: CASSPRLGQGSSGANVLTF. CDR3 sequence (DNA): TGTGCCAGCTCACCACGTTTGGGACAGGGAAGCTCTGGGGCCAACGTCCTGACTTTC.

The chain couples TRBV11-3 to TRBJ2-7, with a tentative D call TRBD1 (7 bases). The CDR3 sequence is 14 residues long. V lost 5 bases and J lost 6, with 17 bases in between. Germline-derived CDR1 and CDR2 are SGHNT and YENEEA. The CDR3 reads CASSPDREEPEQYF. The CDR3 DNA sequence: TGTGCCAGCAGCCCCGACAGGGAGGAACCCGAGCAGTACTTC.

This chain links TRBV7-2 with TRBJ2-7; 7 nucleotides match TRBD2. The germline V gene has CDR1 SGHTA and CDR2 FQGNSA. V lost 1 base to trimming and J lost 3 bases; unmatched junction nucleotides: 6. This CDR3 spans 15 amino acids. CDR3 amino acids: CASSLDAGDHYEQYF. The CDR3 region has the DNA TGTGCCAGCAGCTTAGATGCGGGAGATCACTACGAGCAGTACTTC.

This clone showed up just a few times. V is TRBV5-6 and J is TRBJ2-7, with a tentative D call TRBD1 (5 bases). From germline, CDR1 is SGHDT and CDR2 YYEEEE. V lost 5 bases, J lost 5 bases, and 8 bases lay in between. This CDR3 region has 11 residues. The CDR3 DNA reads TGTGCCAGCAGTCGACAGAACGAGCAGTACTTC. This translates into CASSRQNEQYF.

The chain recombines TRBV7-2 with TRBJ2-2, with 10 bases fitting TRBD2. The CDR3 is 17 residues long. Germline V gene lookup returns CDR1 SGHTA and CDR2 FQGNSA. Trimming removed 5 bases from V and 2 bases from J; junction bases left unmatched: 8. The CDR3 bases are TGTGCCAGCAGCAAAGGACTAGCGGCGACTAACACCGGGGAGCTGTTTTTT. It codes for CASSKGLAATNTGELFF.

The chain's CDR3 is CASSLLTGGPDEAFF. CDR3 DNA: TGCGCCAGCAGCTTACTTACCGGGGGGCCGGATGAAGCTTTCTTT. V gene TRBV5-1 combines with J gene TRBJ1-1, with a weak D call TRBD1 (6 bases). The V gene lost 2 bases and the J gene lost 7 bases, with 18 bases spanning the gap. The CDR3 spans 15 residues. From germline, CDR1 is SGHRS and CDR2 YFSETQ.

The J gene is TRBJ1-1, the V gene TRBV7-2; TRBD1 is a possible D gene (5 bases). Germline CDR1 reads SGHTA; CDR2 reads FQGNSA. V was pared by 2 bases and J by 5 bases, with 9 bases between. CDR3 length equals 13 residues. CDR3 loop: CASSLQGWTEAFF. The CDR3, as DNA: TGTGCCAGCAGCTTACAGGGATGGACTGAAGCTTTCTTT.

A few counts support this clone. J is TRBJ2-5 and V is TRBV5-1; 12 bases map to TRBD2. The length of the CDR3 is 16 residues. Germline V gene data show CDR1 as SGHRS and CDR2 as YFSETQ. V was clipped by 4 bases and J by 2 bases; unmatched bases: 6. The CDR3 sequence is CASSLTSGSNQETQYF. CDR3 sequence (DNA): TGCGCCAGCAGCCTGACTAGCGGGAGTAATCAAGAGACCCAGTACTTC. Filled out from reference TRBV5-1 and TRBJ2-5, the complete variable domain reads KAGVTQTPRYLIKTRGQQVTLSCSPISGHRSVSWYQQTPGQGLQFLFEYFSETQRNKGNFPGRFSGRQFSNSRSEMNVSTLELGDSALYLCASSLTSGSNQETQYFGPGTRLLVL.

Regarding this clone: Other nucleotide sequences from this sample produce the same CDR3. The chain's CDR3 is CAWSVQAANQPQHF. CDR3 coding DNA: TGTGCCTGGAGTGTACAAGCGGCTAATCAGCCCCAGCATTTT. The chain employs TRBV30 and TRBJ1-5, with D unresolved. V was shortened by 0 bases and J by 4 bases, with 10 bases between the two germline ends. The CDR3 spans 14 residues. Germline assignment: CDR1 GTSNPN and CDR2 SVGIG (reference sequence).

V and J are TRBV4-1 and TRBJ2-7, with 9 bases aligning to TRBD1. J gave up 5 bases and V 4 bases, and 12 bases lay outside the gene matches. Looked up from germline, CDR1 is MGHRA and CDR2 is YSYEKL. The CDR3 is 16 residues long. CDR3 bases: TGCGCCAGCAGCCCGCCGGACAGGGGACTAAGGAACGAGCAGTACTTC. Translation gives CASSPPDRGLRNEQYF.

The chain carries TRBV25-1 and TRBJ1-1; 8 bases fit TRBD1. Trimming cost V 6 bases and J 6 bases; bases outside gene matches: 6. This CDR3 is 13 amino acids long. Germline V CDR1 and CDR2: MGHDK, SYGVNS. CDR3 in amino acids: CASRTPRGPEAFF. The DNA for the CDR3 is TGTGCCAGCAGGACTCCCAGGGGGCCTGAAGCTTTCTTT.

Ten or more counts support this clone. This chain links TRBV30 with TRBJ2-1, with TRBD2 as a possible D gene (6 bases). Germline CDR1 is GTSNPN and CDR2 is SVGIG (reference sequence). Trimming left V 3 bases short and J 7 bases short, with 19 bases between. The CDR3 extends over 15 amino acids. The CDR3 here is CAWSQFRAGWNEQFF. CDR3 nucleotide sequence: TGTGCCTGGAGCCAATTTAGGGCGGGATGGAATGAGCAGTTCTTC.

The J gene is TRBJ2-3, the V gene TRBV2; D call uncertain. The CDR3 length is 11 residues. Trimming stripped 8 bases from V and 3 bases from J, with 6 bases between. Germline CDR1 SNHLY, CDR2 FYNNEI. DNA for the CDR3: TGTGCCAGCCGTCGGACAGATACGCAGTATTTT. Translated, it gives CASRRTDTQYF.

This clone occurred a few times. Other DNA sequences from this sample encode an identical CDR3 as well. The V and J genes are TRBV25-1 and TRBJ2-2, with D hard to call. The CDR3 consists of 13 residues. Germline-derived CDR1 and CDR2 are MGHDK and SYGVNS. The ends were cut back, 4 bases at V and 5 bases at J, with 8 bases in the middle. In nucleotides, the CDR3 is TGTGCCAGCAGTGCCTCAGGTACCGGGGAGCTGTTTTTT. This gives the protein CASSASGTGELFF. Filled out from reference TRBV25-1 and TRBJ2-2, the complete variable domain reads EADIYQTPRYLVIGTGKKITLECSQTMGHDKMYWYQQDPGMELHLIHYSYGVNSTEKGDLSSESTVSRIRTEHFPLTLESARPSHTSQYLCASSASGTGELFFGEGSRLTVL.

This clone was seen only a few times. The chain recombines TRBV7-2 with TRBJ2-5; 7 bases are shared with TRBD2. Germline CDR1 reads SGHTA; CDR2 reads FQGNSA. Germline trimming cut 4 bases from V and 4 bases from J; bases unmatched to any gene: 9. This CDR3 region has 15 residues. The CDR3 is CASSSPRTSLETQYF. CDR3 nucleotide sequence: TGTGCCAGCAGCTCGCCCAGGACTAGTCTAGAGACCCAGTACTTC.

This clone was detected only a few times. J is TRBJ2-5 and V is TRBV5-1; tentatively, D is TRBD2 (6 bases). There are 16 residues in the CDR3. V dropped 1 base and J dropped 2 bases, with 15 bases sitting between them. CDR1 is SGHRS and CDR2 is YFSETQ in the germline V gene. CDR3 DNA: TGCGCCAGCAGCTTGACCAGTAGTAGCGGACAAGAGACCCAGTACTTC. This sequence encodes CASSLTSSSGQETQYF.

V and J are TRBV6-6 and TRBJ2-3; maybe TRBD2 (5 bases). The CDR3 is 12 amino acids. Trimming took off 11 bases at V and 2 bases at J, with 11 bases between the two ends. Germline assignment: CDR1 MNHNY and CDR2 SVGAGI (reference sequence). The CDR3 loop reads CAARRNTDTQYF. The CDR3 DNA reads TGTGCCGCCAGGAGGAACACAGATACGCAGTATTTT.

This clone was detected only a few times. CDR3 region: CASSIEGAGGANVLTF. The CDR3 coding sequence is TGTGCCAGTAGTATAGAGGGGGCTGGTGGGGCCAACGTCCTGACTTTC. V gene TRBV19 combines with J gene TRBJ2-6, with D possibly TRBD1 on 6 matching bases. Germline loops: CDR1 LNHDA, CDR2 SQIVND (reference sequence). The CDR3 is 16 amino acids. Trimming shortened V by 0 bases and J by 3 bases, and 9 bases separated the two germline ends.

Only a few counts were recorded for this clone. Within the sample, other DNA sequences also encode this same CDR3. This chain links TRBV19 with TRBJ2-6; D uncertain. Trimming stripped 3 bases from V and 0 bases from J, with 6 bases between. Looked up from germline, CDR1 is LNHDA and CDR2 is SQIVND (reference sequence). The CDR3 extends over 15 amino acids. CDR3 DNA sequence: TGTGCCAGTAGTATTATCAGCTCTGGGGCCAACGTCCTGACTTTC. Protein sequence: CASSIISSGANVLTF.